This T cell receptor beta chain comes out of a study of regulatory T cells in long-lasting Graves disease. Indicated time point: newly diagnosed GD, antithyroid drugs for less than 3 months. RNA extracted from PBMCs served as the sequencing template. General observations from the study: Persistent cases of Graves' showed reduced TCR diversity relative to newly diagnosed patients.

Building the TCR beta libraries relied on iRepertoire HTBI primers, and CDR3 regions underwent Arm-PCR. TCRdb redid the calling of the multiplex PCR reads with MiXCR, one entry per CDR3 protein. The sample includes approximately 460,000 distinct CDR3 sequences, around 17% of them seen just once. As to this clonotype: Its antigen is currently unknown.

V lost 10 bases and J lost 4, with 16 bases in between. The CDR3 is made up of 13 amino acids. CDR1 is LNHDA and CDR2 is SQIVND in the germline V gene (reference sequence). These sequences were also reported in another study, on T cells in Graves' hyperthyroidism and ophthalmopathy. From that study: Each patient was aged 18 to 65 and had newly diagnosed hyperthyroidism of under 2 months' duration. Most thyroid clonotypes expanded above 0.001 appeared in blood too.

The starting material was peripheral blood mononuclear cells (PBMCs), obtained at new diagnosis, from a patient treated with antithyroid drugs. This chain joins TRBV19 and TRBJ1-2, with D possibly matching TRBD1 (5 bases). This receptor was obtained from a woman in her thirties with Graves disease. The CDR3: CATAGTATYGYTF. In DNA form, the CDR3 reads TGTGCCACCGCCGGGACGGCGACCTATGGCTACACCTTC.